This T cell receptor beta chain appears in the sequencing data of a study of blood T cells in healthy people across ages. Findings and limits, study-wide: Older individuals had lower TCR beta diversity per million T cells (the decline was roughly linear). Investigators treated diversity estimates from one million T cells as underestimates. Comparison with aged donors showed that long-lived donors had more naive CD4+ cells and higher diversity.

This clonotype was observed many times. The antigen remains unidentified. Losses at the gene ends were 6 bases for V and 2 bases for J; bases not matched to a gene: 26. The germline CDR1 and CDR2 sequences are MNHEY and SMNVEV (reference sequence). CDR3 size: 22 residues. A second roughly 6 to 11 cycle PCR used barcoded and J-beta primers. Each sample yielded at least 2.5 million CDR3-containing paired-end reads. Via MiXCR, TCRdb re-called the 5' RACE reads, giving one row per CDR3 protein. Of 500,000 to 700,000 distinct CDR3 sequences in the sample, approximately 30% are singletons; the top ten hold more than 15%.

The rearrangement links TRBV27 to TRBJ2-3; 10 bases line up with TRBD2. This TCR derives from a woman at least 80 years old in good health. The sequenced material came from blood. The CDR3 loop is CASSRYIRGGGLAGAYTDTQYF. The CDR3 DNA follows: TGTGCCAGCAGCCGATATATCAGGGGTGGGGGTCTAGCGGGGGCCTACACAGATACGCAGTATTTT.